The TCR beta chain under discussion was sequenced for a study of blood T cells in healthy people across ages. Investigators took around 10 milliliters of peripheral blood from every donor. The CDR3 length is 14 residues. Germline CDR1 reads DFQATT; CDR2 reads SNEGSKA (reference sequence). V was trimmed by 8 bases and J by 0 bases, leaving 15 bases between them. Points from the study as a whole: Per million T cells, TCR beta diversity dropped about linearly as age rose.

It was with a sample-barcoded 5' primer and a J-beta primer mix that a second PCR of about 7 to 12 cycles was run. Every molecule of cDNA carried a tag from a template-switch adaptor with 12 random nucleotides. There were at least 3 million CDR3-containing paired-end reads obtained from each sample. TCRdb used MiXCR to reprocess the 5' RACE reads, holding one entry per CDR3 protein. The table lists about 1,400,000 distinct CDR3 sequences, 42% of them singletons, with roughly 8.2% in the top ten. This clonotype occurred a few times. What it binds is not known. The TCR comes from a woman aged 18 to 35 in good health. The chain uses TRBV20-1 and TRBJ2-3; tentatively, D is TRBD2 (5 bases). The sequencing input was blood. The CDR3 loop is CSKTQRRSTDTQYF. The DNA for the CDR3 is TGCAGTAAAACCCAGCGGAGGAGCACAGATACGCAGTATTTT.